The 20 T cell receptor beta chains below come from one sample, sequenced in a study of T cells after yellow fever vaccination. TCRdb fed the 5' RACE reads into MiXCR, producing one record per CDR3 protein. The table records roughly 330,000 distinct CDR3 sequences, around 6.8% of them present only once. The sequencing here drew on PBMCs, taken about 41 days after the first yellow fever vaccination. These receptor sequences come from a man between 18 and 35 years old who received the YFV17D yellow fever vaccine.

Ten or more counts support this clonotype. CDR3 protein: CASRPLRDTEAFF. In DNA form, the CDR3 reads TGCGCCAGCAGGCCCCTCCGGGACACTGAAGCTTTCTTT. The chain has TRBV5-1 and TRBJ1-1; D gene uncertain. The V gene's germline CDR1 is SGHRS and CDR2 YFSETQ. Trimming took 5 bases from V and 3 from J, leaving 11 bases between them. This CDR3 contains 13 residues. The variable domain in full, completed from reference TRBV5-1 and TRBJ1-1, reads KAGVTQTPRYLIKTRGQQVTLSCSPISGHRSVSWYQQTPGQGLQFLFEYFSETQRNKGNFPGRFSGRQFSNSRSEMNVSTLELGDSALYLCASRPLRDTEAFFGQGTRLTVV.

The CDR3 nucleotides read TGCGCCAGCAGCAAGGACAAGAGCACAGATACGCAGTATTTT. Its protein product is CASSKDKSTDTQYF. The V and J genes are TRBV5-1 and TRBJ2-3; D is perhaps TRBD1 (5 bases). Germline V gene data show CDR1 as SGHRS and CDR2 as YFSETQ. CDR3 size: 14 residues. Trimming removed 4 bases from V and 0 bases from J, with 9 bases in between.

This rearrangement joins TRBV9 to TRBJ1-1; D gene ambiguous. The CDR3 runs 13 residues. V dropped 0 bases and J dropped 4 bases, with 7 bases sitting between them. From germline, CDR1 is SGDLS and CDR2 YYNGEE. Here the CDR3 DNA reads TGTGCCAGCAGCGTAGGGAGCGTCACTGAAGCTTTCTTT. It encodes CASSVGSVTEAFF.

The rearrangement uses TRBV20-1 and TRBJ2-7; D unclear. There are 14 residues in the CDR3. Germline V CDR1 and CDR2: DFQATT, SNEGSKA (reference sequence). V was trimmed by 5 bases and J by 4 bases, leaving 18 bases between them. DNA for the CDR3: TGCAGTGCTCGTAAATCCCTTACACGGTACGAGCAGTACTTC. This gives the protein CSARKSLTRYEQYF.

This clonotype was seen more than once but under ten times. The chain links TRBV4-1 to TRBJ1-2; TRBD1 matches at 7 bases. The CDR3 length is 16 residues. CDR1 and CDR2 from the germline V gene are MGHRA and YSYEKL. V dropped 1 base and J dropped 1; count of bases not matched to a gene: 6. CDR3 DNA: TGCGCCAGCAGCCAAGGGACGGGACAGTTTAACTATGGCTACACCTTC. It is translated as CASSQGTGQFNYGYTF.

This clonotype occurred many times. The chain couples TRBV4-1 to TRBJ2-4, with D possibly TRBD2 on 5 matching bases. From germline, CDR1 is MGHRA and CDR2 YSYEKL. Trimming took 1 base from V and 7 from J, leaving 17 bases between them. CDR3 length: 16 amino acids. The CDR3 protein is CASSQGVLRGRNIQYF. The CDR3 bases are TGCGCCAGCAGCCAAGGGGTGTTACGGGGTAGGAACATTCAGTACTTC.

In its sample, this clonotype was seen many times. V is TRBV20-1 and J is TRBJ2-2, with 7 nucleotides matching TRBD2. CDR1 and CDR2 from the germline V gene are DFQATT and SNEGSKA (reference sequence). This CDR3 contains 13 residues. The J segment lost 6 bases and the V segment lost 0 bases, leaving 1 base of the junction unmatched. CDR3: CSAREGGSGELFF. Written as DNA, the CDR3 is TGCAGTGCTAGAGAGGGGGGGTCCGGGGAGCTGTTTTTT.

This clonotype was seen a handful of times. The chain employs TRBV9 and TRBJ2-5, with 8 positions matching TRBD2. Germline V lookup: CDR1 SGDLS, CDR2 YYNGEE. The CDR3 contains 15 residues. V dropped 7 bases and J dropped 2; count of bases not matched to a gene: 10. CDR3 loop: CASGAAGDEQETQYF. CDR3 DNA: TGTGCCAGCGGGGCAGCGGGGGATGAACAAGAGACCCAGTACTTC.

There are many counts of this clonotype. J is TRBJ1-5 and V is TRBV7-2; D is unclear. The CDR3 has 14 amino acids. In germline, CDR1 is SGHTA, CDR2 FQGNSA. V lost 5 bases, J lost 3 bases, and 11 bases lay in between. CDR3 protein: CASSPQGFNQPQHF. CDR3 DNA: TGTGCCAGCAGCCCCCAAGGTTTCAATCAGCCCCAGCATTTT. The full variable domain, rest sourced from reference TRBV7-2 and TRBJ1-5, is GAGVSQSPSNKVTEKGKDVELRCDPISGHTALYWYRQSLGQGLEFLIYFQGNSAPDKSGLPSDRFSAERTGGSVSTLTIQRTQQEDSAVYLCASSPQGFNQPQHFGDGTRLSIL.

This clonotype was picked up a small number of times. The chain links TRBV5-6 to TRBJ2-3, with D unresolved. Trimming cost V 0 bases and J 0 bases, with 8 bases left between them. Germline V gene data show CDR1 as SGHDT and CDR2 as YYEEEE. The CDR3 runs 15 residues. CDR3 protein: CASSLGVSSTDTQYF. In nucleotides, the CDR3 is TGTGCCAGCAGCTTGGGGGTTTCTAGCACAGATACGCAGTATTTT.

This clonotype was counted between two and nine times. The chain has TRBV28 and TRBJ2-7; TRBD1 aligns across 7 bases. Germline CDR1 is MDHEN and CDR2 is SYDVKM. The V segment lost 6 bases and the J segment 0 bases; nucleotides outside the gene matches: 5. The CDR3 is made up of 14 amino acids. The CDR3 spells CASRRQGSSYEQYV. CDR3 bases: TGTGCCAGCAGACGACAGGGATCCTCCTACGAGCAGTACGTC.

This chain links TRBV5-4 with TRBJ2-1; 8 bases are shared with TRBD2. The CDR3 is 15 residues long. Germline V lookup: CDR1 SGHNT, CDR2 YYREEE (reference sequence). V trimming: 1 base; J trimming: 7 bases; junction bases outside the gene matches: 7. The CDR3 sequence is CASSLLAGTGNEQFF. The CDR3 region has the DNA TGTGCCAGCAGCTTGCTAGCGGGCACGGGGAATGAGCAGTTCTTC.

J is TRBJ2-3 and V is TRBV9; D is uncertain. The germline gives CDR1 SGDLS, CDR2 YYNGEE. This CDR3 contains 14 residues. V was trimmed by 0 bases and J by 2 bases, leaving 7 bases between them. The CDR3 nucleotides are TGTGCCAGCAGCGTAGGGGGATACACAGATACGCAGTATTTT. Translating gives CASSVGGYTDTQYF.

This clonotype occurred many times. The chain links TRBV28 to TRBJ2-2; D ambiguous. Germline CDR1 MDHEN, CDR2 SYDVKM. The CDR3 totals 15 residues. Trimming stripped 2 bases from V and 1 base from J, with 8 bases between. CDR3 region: CASSLGLGNTGELFF. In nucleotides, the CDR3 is TGTGCCAGCAGTTTAGGTTTGGGGAACACCGGGGAGCTGTTTTTT.

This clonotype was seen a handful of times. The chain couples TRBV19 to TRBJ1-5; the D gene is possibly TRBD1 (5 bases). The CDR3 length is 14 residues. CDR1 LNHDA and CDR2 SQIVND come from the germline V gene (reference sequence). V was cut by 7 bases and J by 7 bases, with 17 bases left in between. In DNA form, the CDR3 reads TGTGCCAGTACCGTCGACCCCGACAGCCAGCCCCAGCATTTT. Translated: CASTVDPDSQPQHF. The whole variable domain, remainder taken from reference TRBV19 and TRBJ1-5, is DGGITQSPKYLFRKEGQNVTLSCEQNLNHDAMYWYRQDPGQGLRLIYYSQIVNDFQKGDIAEGYSVSREKKESFPLTVTSAQKNPTAFYLCASTVDPDSQPQHFGDGTRLSIL.

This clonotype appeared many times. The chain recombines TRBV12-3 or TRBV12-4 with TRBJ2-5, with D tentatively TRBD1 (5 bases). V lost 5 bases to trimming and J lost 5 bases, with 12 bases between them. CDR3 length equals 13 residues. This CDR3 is CASSPGHLETQYF. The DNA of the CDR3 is TGTGCCAGCAGTCCAGGACATTTGGAGACCCAGTACTTC.

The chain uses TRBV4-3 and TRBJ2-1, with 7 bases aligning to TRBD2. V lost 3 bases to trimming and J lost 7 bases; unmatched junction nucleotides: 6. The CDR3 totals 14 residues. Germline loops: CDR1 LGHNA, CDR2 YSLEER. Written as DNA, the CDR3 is TGCGCCAGCAGCCATCCGAGCGGGGATAATGAGCAGTTCTTC. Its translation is CASSHPSGDNEQFF.

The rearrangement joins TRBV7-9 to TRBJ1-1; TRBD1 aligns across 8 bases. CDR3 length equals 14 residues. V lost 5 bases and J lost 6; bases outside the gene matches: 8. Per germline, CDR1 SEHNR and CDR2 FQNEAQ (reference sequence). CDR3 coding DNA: TGTGCCAGCAGCGCTCGGACAGGGTTCGCTGAAGCTTTCTTT. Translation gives CASSARTGFAEAFF.

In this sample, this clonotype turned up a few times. CDR3 protein: CASSQDWASGGTQFF. In DNA, the CDR3 is TGTGCCAGCAGCCAAGATTGGGCTAGCGGGGGTACGCAGTTCTTC. The rearrangement joins TRBV3-1 to TRBJ2-1; 10 bases map to TRBD2. CDR3 size: 15 residues. Losses at the gene ends were 0 bases for V and 12 bases for J; bases not matched to a gene: 8. Germline assignment: CDR1 LGHDT and CDR2 YNNKEL (reference sequence).

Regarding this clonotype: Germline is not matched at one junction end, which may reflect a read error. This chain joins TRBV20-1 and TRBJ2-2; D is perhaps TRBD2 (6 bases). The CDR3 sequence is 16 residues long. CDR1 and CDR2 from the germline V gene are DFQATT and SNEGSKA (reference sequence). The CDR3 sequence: CCARDLGGANTGELFF. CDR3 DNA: TGCTGTGCTAGAGATCTGGGCGGGGCCAACACCGGGGAGCTGTTTTTT.